The text below deals with one T cell receptor beta chain. Its antigen remains unknown. Germline CDR1 reads SGDLS; CDR2 reads YYNGEE. The CDR3 runs 17 residues. The V end was cut by 4 bases, the J end by 0 bases, with 17 bases between. Sequencing was performed with immunoSEQ multiplex PCR; in TCRdb, only in-frame clones are kept and a portion is missing. The sample lists a few thousand clones, 55% to 70% occurring once. The data derive from a study of CD8 T cell repertoires and HIV-1 epitope variants. Study details: Twenty-five autologous and known Gag and Nef epitope variant peptides each stimulated T cells separately. Controls were a CMV, EBV and flu pool, Ebola AY9, and no peptide. The baseline condition was 1M T cells left uncultured.

General study findings and limits: Only beta chains were identified, marking proliferation to antigen, not function.

The source of this sequence is a male donor with HIV. The V and J genes are TRBV9 and TRBJ1-3, with D possibly being TRBD1 (5 bases). Sequencing was done on a sample of cultured CD8+ T cells derived from PBMCs. The CDR3 region is CASSPGTDSFSGNTIYF. The CDR3 DNA sequence: TGTGCCAGCAGCCCCGGGACGGACTCCTTCTCTGGAAACACCATATATTTT.